The 6 T cell receptor beta chains listed next were all sequenced from one sample in a study of T cells in Graves' hyperthyroidism and ophthalmopathy. Amplification of TCR beta CDR3 regions used RNA as the template. When the TCR CDR3 underwent first-round RT-PCR, the HTBI primer set was used. MiXCR, run by TCRdb on the multiplex PCR reads, gives a single entry per CDR3 protein. This table holds roughly 740,000 distinct CDR3 sequences, approximately 16% found once. Sequencing was done on a sample of blood. The receptors were sampled from a man aged 18 to 30 with Graves' hyperthyroidism.

Ten or more counts support this clonotype. This chain connects TRBV12-3 or TRBV12-4 to TRBJ1-2; D possibly corresponds to TRBD1 (6 bases). V gave up 6 bases and J gave up 6 bases, with 8 bases separating them. The CDR3 covers 11 residues. The CDR3 sequence: CASSGGNGYTF. DNA of the CDR3: TGTGCCAGCAGCGGGGGCAATGGCTACACCTTC.

In its sample, this clonotype was seen many times. V usage is TRBV12-3 or TRBV12-4 and J usage is TRBJ2-1, with 10 bases aligning to TRBD2. Germline trimming cut 8 bases from V and 5 bases from J; bases unmatched to any gene: 6. The CDR3 sequence is 14 residues long. The DNA for the CDR3 is TGTGCCAGCGATGAAGCGGGAGGGAACAATGAGCAGTTCTTC. This translates into CASDEAGGNNEQFF.

J is TRBJ1-3 and V is TRBV9; D remains ambiguous. V was pared by 4 bases and J by 2 bases, with 7 bases between. CDR3 length: 13 residues. The germline gives CDR1 SGDLS, CDR2 YYNGEE. Here the CDR3 reads CASSFATGNTIYF. CDR3 sequence (DNA): TGTGCCAGCAGCTTCGCCACTGGAAACACCATATATTTT.

This clonotype was picked up a small number of times. The chain uses TRBV7-8 and TRBJ2-7; D is tentatively TRBD1 or TRBD2 (5 bases each). CDR3 size: 13 residues. Germline assignment: CDR1 SGHVS and CDR2 FQNEAQ. V gave up 1 base and J gave up 5 bases, with 9 bases separating them. In DNA form, the CDR3 reads TGTGCCAGCAGCTTAGAGAGGGGCCACGAGCAGTACTTC. Translation: CASSLERGHEQYF.

A few counts support this clonotype. The rearrangement joins TRBV25-1 to TRBJ2-5, with a weak D call TRBD1 (6 bases). This CDR3 has 16 residues. Germline assignment: CDR1 MGHDK and CDR2 SYGVNS. V dropped 4 bases and J dropped 4 bases, with 19 bases sitting between them. In DNA form, the CDR3 reads TGTGCCAGCAGTGCTCATAATACAGGGCCGAGAGAGACCCAGTACTTC. Translated: CASSAHNTGPRETQYF.

This clonotype was counted between two and nine times. J is TRBJ2-1 and V is TRBV7-3; D possibly corresponds to TRBD2 (6 bases). The CDR3 has 15 amino acids. Between the trimmed V and J ends, which lost 5 bases and 5 bases, there was a span of 16 bases. Looked up from germline, CDR1 is SGHTA and CDR2 is FQGTGA. In DNA, the CDR3 is TGTGCCAGCAGCCAGTTTCCTAGCGCGAACAATGAGCAGTTCTTC. Its protein is CASSQFPSANNEQFF.